These 21 T cell receptor beta chains share one sample of origin, sequenced in a study of low-dose radiotherapy and immunotherapy resistance in tumors (dated by TCRdb to the early 2020s). Reading the label with the study, this specimen's time point is: after trial treatment. The label giving this sample's treatment or condition can be read as: LDRT plus nivolumab, ipilimumab, low-dose cyclophosphamide and aspirin (RACIN trial). The sequencer listed for this sample is Illumina MiniSeq. First-strand cDNA was synthesized with Superscript III and a set of TRAV- and TRBV-specific primers, covering both TCRalpha and TCRbeta chains. A roughly 22-cycle PCR with Phusion amplified the TCRs, pairing a constant-region primer with the adapter that was attached to the V primers. TCRdb trimmed public reads at Q25 via fastp, called clones via MiXCR and kept in-frame beta chains. Under each unique CDR3 protein, matching rows form one entry showing the most common genes and DNA. The sample table lists about 39,000 distinct CDR3 sequences, less than 25% of them with a count of one. About 9.2% of the sample is held by the ten biggest clonotypes.

This specimen was PBMCs, taken after low-dose radiotherapy plus immunotherapy. The origin of the receptors is a female donor with ovarian cancer.

For this clonotype: A read error likely explains this, since a far larger clone differs by one base. The chain joins TRBV6-5 to TRBJ2-7; 11 nucleotides match TRBD2. There are 15 residues in the CDR3. Germline CDR1 and CDR2: MNHEY and SVGAGI. The DNA of the CDR3 is TGTGACAGCAGGACGTTAGCGGGAGGGCCCTACGAGCAGTACTTC. Its protein product is CDSRTLAGGPYEQYF.

The table lists this clonotype with many counts. The chain is built from TRBV29-1 and TRBJ1-2; 7 bases match TRBD1. V lost 4 bases and J lost 4; bases outside the gene matches: 12. Germline V gene lookup returns CDR1 SQVTM and CDR2 ANQGSEA. The CDR3 covers 15 residues. CDR3 in amino acids: CSVGALAGGGYGYTF. In DNA, the CDR3 is TGCAGCGTTGGTGCTTTGGCAGGGGGAGGCTATGGCTACACCTTC.

For this clonotype: This likely came from a read error, as a far larger clone is one base away. The chain is built from TRBV7-6 and TRBJ2-3, with 8 bases aligning to TRBD2. CDR3 length equals 15 residues. Germline-derived CDR1 and CDR2 are SGHVS and FNYEAQ. CDR3: CASSPRGGSTDMQYF. CDR3 nucleotides: TGTGCCAGCAGCCCCCGGGGGGGTTCGACAGATATGCAGTATTTT.

This clonotype was observed a few times. J is TRBJ2-7 and V is TRBV29-1, with a weak D call TRBD1 (6 bases). This CDR3 is built from 15 residues. V lost 4 bases, J lost 1 base, and 17 bases lay in between. CDR1 is SQVTM and CDR2 is ANQGSEA in the germline V gene. The CDR3: CSVVSGQRSSYEQYF. The CDR3 DNA reads as TGCAGCGTTGTGTCAGGACAGAGATCGTCCTACGAGCAGTACTTC.

This clonotype was recorded at least ten times. The CDR3 loop is CSAREGSNTGELFF. CDR3 coding DNA: TGCAGTGCTCGCGAAGGGTCGAACACCGGGGAGCTGTTTTTT. This chain connects TRBV20-1 to TRBJ2-2; D is unclear. CDR3 length: 14 amino acids. Germline CDR1 DFQATT, CDR2 SNEGSKA (reference sequence). V shed 5 bases and J shed 0 bases, with 10 bases lying between them.

This clonotype was recorded many times. The chain recombines TRBV11-2 with TRBJ2-3, with D maybe TRBD1 (9 bases). The germline V and J ends were trimmed by 1 base and 0 bases, with 26 bases remaining between them. The germline CDR1 and CDR2 sequences are SGHAT and FQNNGV. The CDR3 consists of 21 residues. The DNA of the CDR3 is TGTGCCAGCAGCTTAGGCACAGGGGGCCCCCCTTCTAGCGGGAGCACAGATACGCAGTATTTT. Amino acids: CASSLGTGGPPSSGSTDTQYF. Looking up the rest from reference TRBV11-2 and TRBJ2-3 gives the full variable domain: EAGVAQSPRYKIIEKRQSVAFWCNPISGHATLYWYQQILGQGPKLLIQFQNNGVVDDSQLPKDRFSAERLKGVDSTLKIQPAKLEDSAVYLCASSLGTGGPPSSGSTDTQYFGPGTRLTVL.

This clonotype was picked up a small number of times. The chain uses TRBV10-1 and TRBJ2-1; TRBD2 matches 8 bases. The CDR3 length is 16 residues. After removal of 0 bases from V and 3 bases from J, the junction contained 4 bases not matched to a gene. CDR1 WNHNN and CDR2 SYGVQD come from the germline V gene (reference sequence). The CDR3 DNA reads TGCGCCAGCAGTGAGTCTGGGGGACTAGACTACAATGAGCAGTTCTTC. Protein: CASSESGGLDYNEQFF.

This clonotype has a count of ten or more. Here the CDR3 DNA reads TGTGCCAGCAGCCAAGAGCGGGGCACAGATACGCAGTATTTT. It is translated as CASSQERGTDTQYF. The rearrangement uses TRBV4-2 and TRBJ2-3, with a tentative D call TRBD2 (5 bases). The germline V and J ends were trimmed by 0 bases and 1 base, with 5 bases remaining between them. Germline assignment: CDR1 LGHNA and CDR2 YNFKEQ. The CDR3 runs to 14 residues.

This clonotype was detected many times. The chain carries TRBV10-3 and TRBJ2-5; D is possibly TRBD1 or TRBD2 (5 bases each). Trimming stripped 4 bases from V and 5 bases from J, with 11 bases between. CDR3 length equals 13 residues. Per the germline V gene, CDR1 is ENHRY and CDR2 is SYGVKD. The CDR3 loop is CAISGGLRETQYF. DNA of the CDR3: TGTGCCATCAGTGGGGGGTTGAGGGAGACCCAGTACTTC.

This clonotype is medium-sized (0.01 to 0.1%) in the sample. This chain joins TRBV28 and TRBJ1-3; possibly TRBD1 for D (5 bases). This CDR3 has 15 residues. Trimming removed 5 bases from V and 0 bases from J, with 11 bases in between. In germline, CDR1 is MDHEN, CDR2 SYDVKM. DNA of the CDR3: TGTGCCAGCAGTGGGGGACCGATCTCTGGAAACACCATATATTTT. Translated, it gives CASSGGPISGNTIYF.

This clonotype is medium-sized within its sample. This sequence joins TRBV9 and TRBJ2-2; 9 positions match TRBD2. The CDR3 has 16 residues. Per the germline V gene, CDR1 is SGDLS and CDR2 is YYNGEE. Germline trimming cut 4 bases from V and 6 bases from J; bases unmatched to any gene: 10. The DNA for the CDR3 is TGTGCCAGCAGCAGACGGACTAGCGCTCGGGCCGGGGAGCTGTTTTTT. Translation gives CASSRRTSARAGELFF.

There are many counts of this clonotype. At one end the junction does not follow the germline gene, possibly because of a read error. The chain carries TRBV11-3 and TRBJ2-1; 15 nucleotides line up with TRBD2. The CDR3 consists of 18 residues. The germline V gene encodes CDR1 SGHNT and CDR2 YENEEA. The CDR3 protein is CASSPGTSGRSAYNEQFF. The CDR3 DNA sequence: TGTGCCAGCAGCCCAGGGACTAGCGGGAGGTCTGCCTACAATGAGCAGTTCTTT.

This chain uses TRBV2 with TRBJ2-2, with TRBD1 identical over 8 bases. Germline loops: CDR1 SNHLY, CDR2 FYNNEI. The V gene end was trimmed by 5 bases and the J gene end by 6 bases; junction bases not matched to a gene: 5. This CDR3 has 14 residues. CDR3 coding DNA: TGTGCCAGCAGTTCACAGGGGGTGGCCGGGGAGCTGTTTTTT. Translated, it gives CASSSQGVAGELFF.

The sample holds many counts of this clonotype. This chain links TRBV5-4 with TRBJ1-4; the match to TRBD1 covers 9 bases. Germline V lookup: CDR1 SGHNT, CDR2 YYREEE (reference sequence). After removal of 4 bases from V and 7 bases from J, the junction contained 5 bases not matched to a gene. This CDR3 has 14 residues. The chain's CDR3 is CASSLGQGGEKLFF. CDR3 DNA sequence: TGTGCCAGCAGCCTGGGACAGGGAGGTGAAAAACTGTTTTTT.

This clonotype occurred many times. V usage is TRBV28 and J usage is TRBJ2-1; TRBD2 agrees at 12 bases. The V and J ends lost 8 bases and 4 bases, in that order; junction bases with no gene match: 9. Germline CDR1 and CDR2: MDHEN and SYDVKM. The CDR3 length is 16 residues. The CDR3 nucleotides read TGTGCCAGCCATTCGTTCGGACTAGCGGGATACAATGAGCAGTTCTTC. Its translation is CASHSFGLAGYNEQFF.

This clonotype has only a few counts. This rearrangement joins TRBV13 to TRBJ2-7, with D tentatively TRBD2 (5 bases). The CDR3 runs 16 residues. The V gene's germline CDR1 is PRHDT and CDR2 FYEKMQ (reference sequence). Trimming took off 5 bases at V and 3 bases at J, with 20 bases between the two ends. CDR3 coding DNA: TGTGCCAGCAGCAGGTCTGGGAACGGGGTCTACTACGAGCAGTACTTC. As protein: CASSRSGNGVYYEQYF.

In this sample, this clonotype turned up many times. The rearrangement joins TRBV10-3 to TRBJ2-5, with D possibly matching TRBD2 (5 bases). Looked up from germline, CDR1 is ENHRY and CDR2 is SYGVKD. V lost 11 bases and J 5 bases, leaving 12 bases between the germline ends. The CDR3 extends over 11 amino acids. CDR3 bases: TGTGCCGGAGGAGGTTCGGAGACCCAGTACTTC. This gives the protein CAGGGSETQYF.

This clonotype was seen ten or more times. The chain couples TRBV5-1 to TRBJ2-7; D unresolved. Trimming pared 4 bases from V and 0 bases from J, leaving 11 bases between. The CDR3 runs to 14 residues. CDR1 is SGHRS and CDR2 is YFSETQ in the germline V gene. The CDR3 sequence is CASSEVGSSYEQYF. The CDR3 bases are TGCGCCAGCAGCGAAGTTGGCAGCTCCTACGAGCAGTACTTC. The full variable domain, with the rest looked up from reference TRBV5-1 and TRBJ2-7, is KAGVTQTPRYLIKTRGQQVTLSCSPISGHRSVSWYQQTPGQGLQFLFEYFSETQRNKGNFPGRFSGRQFSNSRSEMNVSTLELGDSALYLCASSEVGSSYEQYFGPGTRLTVT.

This clonotype was counted at least ten times. The chain joins TRBV10-3 to TRBJ2-5, with TRBD2 identical over 10 bases. CDR1 and CDR2 from the germline V gene are ENHRY and SYGVKD. V was clipped by 5 bases and J by 4 bases; unmatched bases: 7. The CDR3 has 15 residues. CDR3 in DNA: TGTGCCATCAGTACAAGCGGGGGGGCCGGAGAGACCCAGTACTTC. It codes for CAISTSGGAGETQYF.

There are a few counts of this clonotype. The chain employs TRBV20-1 and TRBJ2-7; 8 bases are a match to TRBD2. CDR3 length: 14 amino acids. The ends lost 4 bases at V and 8 bases at J; junction bases unmatched: 13. Germline CDR1 reads DFQATT; CDR2 reads SNEGSKA (reference sequence). The CDR3 loop reads CSATITSGTLQQYF. The DNA for the CDR3 is TGCAGTGCTACCATTACTAGCGGAACCCTCCAGCAGTACTTC.

This clonotype was picked up many times. The chain links TRBV20-1 to TRBJ2-5; D remains unclear. Germline V gives CDR1 DFQATT, CDR2 SNEGSKA (reference sequence). The CDR3 runs to 13 residues. Trimming shortened V by 5 bases and J by 5 bases, and 15 bases separated the two germline ends. CDR3 sequence (DNA): TGCAGTGCTCCGCCCCTCTATGACGAGACCCAGTACTTC. Its protein product is CSAPPLYDETQYF.